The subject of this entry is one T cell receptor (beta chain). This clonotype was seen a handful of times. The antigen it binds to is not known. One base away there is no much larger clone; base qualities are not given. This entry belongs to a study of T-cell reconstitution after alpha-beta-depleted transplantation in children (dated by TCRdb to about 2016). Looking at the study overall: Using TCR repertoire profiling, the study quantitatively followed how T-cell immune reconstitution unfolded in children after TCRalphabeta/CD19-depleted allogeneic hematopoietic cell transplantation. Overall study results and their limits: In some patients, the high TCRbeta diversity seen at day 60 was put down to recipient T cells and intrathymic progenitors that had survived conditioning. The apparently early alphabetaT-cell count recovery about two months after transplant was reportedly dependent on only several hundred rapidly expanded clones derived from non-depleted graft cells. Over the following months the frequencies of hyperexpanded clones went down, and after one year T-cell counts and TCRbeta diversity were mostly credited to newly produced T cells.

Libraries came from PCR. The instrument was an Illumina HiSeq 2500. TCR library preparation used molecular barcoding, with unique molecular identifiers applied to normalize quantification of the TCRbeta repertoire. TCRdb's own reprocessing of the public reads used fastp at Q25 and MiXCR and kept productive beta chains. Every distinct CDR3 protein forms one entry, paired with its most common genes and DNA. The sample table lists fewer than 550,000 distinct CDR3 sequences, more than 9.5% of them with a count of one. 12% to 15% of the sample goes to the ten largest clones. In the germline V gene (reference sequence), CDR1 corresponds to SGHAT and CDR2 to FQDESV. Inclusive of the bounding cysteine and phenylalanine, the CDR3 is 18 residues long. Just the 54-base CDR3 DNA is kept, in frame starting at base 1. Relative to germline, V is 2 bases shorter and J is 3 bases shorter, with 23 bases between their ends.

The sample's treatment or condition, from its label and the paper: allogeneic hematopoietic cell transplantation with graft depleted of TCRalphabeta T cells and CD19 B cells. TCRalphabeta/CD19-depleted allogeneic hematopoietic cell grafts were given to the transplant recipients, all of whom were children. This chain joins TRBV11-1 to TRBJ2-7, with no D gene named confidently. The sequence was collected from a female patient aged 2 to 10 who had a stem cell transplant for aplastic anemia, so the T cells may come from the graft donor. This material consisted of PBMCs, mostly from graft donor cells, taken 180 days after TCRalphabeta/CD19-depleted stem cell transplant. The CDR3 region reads CASSLLPVTGLIYYEQYF. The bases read TGTGCCAGCAGCTTACTCCCCGTGACGGGCCTCATCTACTACGAGCAGTACTTC.